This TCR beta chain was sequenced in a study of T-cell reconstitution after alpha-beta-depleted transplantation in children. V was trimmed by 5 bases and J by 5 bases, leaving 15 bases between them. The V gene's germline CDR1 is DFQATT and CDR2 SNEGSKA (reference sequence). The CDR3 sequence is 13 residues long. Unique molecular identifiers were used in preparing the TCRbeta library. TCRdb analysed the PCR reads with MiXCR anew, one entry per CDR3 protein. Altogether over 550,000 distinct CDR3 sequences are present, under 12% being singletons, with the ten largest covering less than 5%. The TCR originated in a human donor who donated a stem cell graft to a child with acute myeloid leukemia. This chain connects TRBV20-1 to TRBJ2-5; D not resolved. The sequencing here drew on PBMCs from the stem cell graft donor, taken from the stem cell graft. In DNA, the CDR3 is TGCAGTGCTGGACGACTGGGTCGGGAGACCCAGTACTTC. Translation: CSAGRLGRETQYF.